This entry lists 25 T cell receptor beta chains sequenced from one sample in a study of blood T cell repertoires in COVID-19. Here immunoSEQ multiplex PCR was the method, and the copy in TCRdb shows in-frame clones only, minus some. The data show about 270,000 clones, with roughly 90% seen just once and 3% held by the top ten. Sequenced: PBMCs or T cells enriched from blood (not recorded which). These receptors were taken from a woman in her 50s who had recovered from COVID-19.

The chain recombines TRBV7-9 with TRBJ1-2, with 8 bases lining up with TRBD1. In germline, CDR1 is SEHNR, CDR2 FQNEAQ (reference sequence). CDR3 length: 18 amino acids. V shed 1 base and J 4 bases; nucleotides not matched to a gene: 14. CDR3 amino acids: CASSLGPGGEGFIYGYTF. Here the CDR3 DNA reads TGTGCCAGCAGCTTAGGGCCAGGGGGCGAGGGGTTCATCTATGGCTACACCTTC.

The sample holds a few counts of this clone. V and J are TRBV6-5 and TRBJ2-7; 9 nucleotides line up with TRBD1. The ends lost 5 bases at V and 2 bases at J; junction bases unmatched: 7. Germline V lookup: CDR1 MNHEY, CDR2 SVGAGI. The CDR3 is 15 residues long. CDR3 sequence reads: CASSRSGQGTYEQYF. CDR3 nucleotides: TGTGCCAGCAGTAGATCGGGACAGGGAACCTACGAGCAGTACTTC.

The rearrangement links TRBV7-2 to TRBJ1-2, with 10 bases identical to TRBD1. Germline V gene data show CDR1 as SGHTA and CDR2 as FQGNSA. V gave up 1 base and J gave up 4 bases; unmatched junction bases: 6. CDR3 length equals 16 residues. DNA of the CDR3: TGTGCCAGCAGCTTAGGGGGTGGACAGGGGGGCTATGGCTACACCTTC. This sequence encodes CASSLGGGQGGYGYTF.

The V call is TRBV11-2, the J call TRBJ2-3; D perhaps matches TRBD2 (5 bases). Germline V CDR1 and CDR2: SGHAT, FQNNGV. This CDR3 comprises 14 residues. Between the trimmed V and J ends, which lost 1 base and 0 bases, there was a span of 5 bases. The CDR3 DNA sequence: TGTGCCAGCAGCTTAGCGGGGAGCACAGATACGCAGTATTTT. Translating gives CASSLAGSTDTQYF.

This chain uses TRBV11-1 with TRBJ2-1; no clear D. The germline CDR1 and CDR2 sequences are SGHAT and FQDESV (reference sequence). V was trimmed by 2 bases and J by 9 bases, leaving 5 bases between them. CDR3 length: 11 residues. The CDR3 nucleotides are TGTGCCAGCAGCTTATCTACTGAGCAGTTCTTC. This gives the protein CASSLSTEQFF.

V gene TRBV7-2 combines with J gene TRBJ2-1, with 9 bases fitting TRBD1. Germline V gene data show CDR1 as SGHTA and CDR2 as FQGNSA. This CDR3 has 14 residues. The J segment lost 9 bases and the V segment lost 1 base, leaving 4 bases of the junction unmatched. The CDR3, as DNA: TGTGCCAGCAGCTTAGTAACAGGGGGCGGTGAGCAGTTCTTC. Its translation is CASSLVTGGGEQFF.

This sequence joins TRBV5-1 and TRBJ1-2; weak D call: TRBD1 (6 bases). V lost 3 bases, J lost 4 bases, and 19 bases lay in between. The germline V gene has CDR1 SGHRS and CDR2 YFSETQ. The CDR3 sequence is 16 residues long. The CDR3 protein is CASSSAGTTQVYGYTF. The CDR3 DNA follows: TGCGCCAGCAGCTCGGCCGGGACAACCCAGGTCTATGGCTACACCTTC.

The rearrangement uses TRBV5-8 and TRBJ1-4; D uncertain. V lost 1 base to trimming and J lost 5 bases, with 15 bases between them. This CDR3 is 16 amino acids long. Germline assignment: CDR1 SGHTS and CDR2 YDEGEE. The CDR3 DNA sequence: TGTGCCAGCAGCTTGAGCCAATTCCCCAAAAATGAAAAACTGTTTTTT. Residues: CASSLSQFPKNEKLFF.

The chain uses TRBV28 and TRBJ2-7; 7 bases align to TRBD2. V trimming: 7 bases; J trimming: 3 bases; junction bases outside the gene matches: 12. The germline CDR1 and CDR2 sequences are MDHEN and SYDVKM. This CDR3 is built from 15 residues. CDR3 in DNA: TGTGCCAGCATGGGAGGGACGGTTGAGCGCTACGAGCAGTACTTC. This gives the protein CASMGGTVERYEQYF.

The chain employs TRBV3-1 (or the pseudogene TRBV3-2) and TRBJ2-1; 11 nucleotides match TRBD2. V lost 4 bases and J lost 7; bases outside the gene matches: 3. The CDR3 spans 14 residues. Germline V gene sequence: CDR1 LGHDT, CDR2 YNNKEL (reference sequence). Here the CDR3 reads CASSRTSGSNEQFF. In DNA form, the CDR3 reads TGTGCCAGCAGCCGAACTAGCGGGAGTAATGAGCAGTTCTTC.

This clone was observed a handful of times. The chain couples TRBV4-3 to TRBJ1-4; 9 nucleotides align to TRBD1. The CDR3 is 16 residues long. Trimming removed 0 bases from V and 6 bases from J; junction bases left unmatched: 5. CDR1 is LGHNA, CDR2 YSLEER, per germline. The CDR3 nucleotides read TGCGCCAGCAGCCAAGATCAGGGACAGGGTCATGAAAAACTGTTTTTT. Translation gives CASSQDQGQGHEKLFF.

The chain uses TRBV19 and TRBJ1-1; tentative D call: TRBD1 (5 bases). CDR1 and CDR2 from the germline V gene are LNHDA and SQIVND (reference sequence). The CDR3 totals 14 residues. The V end was cut by 0 bases, the J end by 7 bases, with 12 bases between. The CDR3 reads CASSIESRTIEAFF. The CDR3 DNA sequence: TGTGCCAGTAGTATAGAGTCACGGACAATTGAAGCTTTCTTT. Based on the CDR3 plus reference TRBV19 and TRBJ1-1, the full variable domain is DGGITQSPKYLFRKEGQNVTLSCEQNLNHDAMYWYRQDPGQGLRLIYYSQIVNDFQKGDIAEGYSVSREKKESFPLTVTSAQKNPTAFYLCASSIESRTIEAFFGQGTRLTVV.

The chain employs TRBV29-1 and TRBJ1-2; D remains ambiguous. CDR1 and CDR2 (germline): SQVTM, ANQGSEA. CDR3 size: 12 residues. V dropped 3 bases and J dropped 6 bases, with 11 bases sitting between them. CDR3 sequence (DNA): TGCAGCGTTGAGTACGGACTTAATGGCTACACCTTC. As protein: CSVEYGLNGYTF. The full variable domain, completed using reference TRBV29-1 and TRBJ1-2, is SAVISQKPSRDICQRGTSLTIQCQVDSQVTMMFWYRQQPGQSLTLIATANQGSEATYESGFVIDKFPISRPNLTFSTLTVSNMSPEDSSIYLCSVEYGLNGYTFGSGTRLTVV.

The rearrangement uses TRBV2 and TRBJ2-2; maybe TRBD1 (5 bases). The length of the CDR3 is 16 residues. The germline V gene has CDR1 SNHLY and CDR2 FYNNEI. The V end was cut by 7 bases, the J end by 7 bases, with 22 bases between. Written as DNA, the CDR3 is TGTGCCAGCACCGAGGAACCGGCAGGGTGTATCGGGGAGCTGTTTTTT. Translating gives CASTEEPAGCIGELFF.

The rearrangement joins TRBV5-1 to TRBJ2-5, with D possibly TRBD1 on 5 matching bases. CDR1 is SGHRS and CDR2 is YFSETQ in the germline V gene. The CDR3 covers 17 residues. V was clipped by 2 bases and J by 5 bases, with 22 bases between them. The chain's CDR3 is CASSFGATAWAAETQYF. CDR3 bases: TGCGCCAGCAGCTTTGGGGCGACTGCGTGGGCTGCGGAGACCCAGTACTTC.

The genes are TRBV3-1 (or the pseudogene TRBV3-2) and TRBJ1-1; perhaps TRBD1 as D (5 bases). Trimming stripped 6 bases from V and 3 bases from J, with 5 bases between. Germline CDR1 reads LGHDT; CDR2 reads YNNKEL (reference sequence). This CDR3 is 11 amino acids long. The CDR3 here is CASRGDTEAFF. The CDR3 nucleotides read TGTGCCAGCAGAGGGGACACTGAAGCTTTCTTT.

V usage is TRBV6-4 and J usage is TRBJ2-5, with D tentatively TRBD2 (6 bases). V was pared by 2 bases and J by 4 bases, with 14 bases between. CDR3 length: 15 residues. Per germline, CDR1 MRHNA and CDR2 SNTAGT. The chain's CDR3 is CASSDAGSPIETQYF. CDR3 DNA: TGTGCCAGCAGTGACGCCGGGAGTCCTATAGAGACCCAGTACTTC.

This clone appeared a single time. The chain carries TRBV6-5 and TRBJ2-1, with 10 nucleotides matching TRBD2. V was clipped by 9 bases and J by 9 bases; unmatched bases: 8. This CDR3 has 13 residues. Germline CDR1 and CDR2: MNHEY and SVGAGI. The CDR3 is CASRSGRDREQFF. Written as DNA, the CDR3 is TGTGCCAGTCGGAGCGGGAGGGATCGTGAGCAGTTCTTC.

The J gene is TRBJ2-5, the V gene TRBV18; 8 bases map to TRBD2. This CDR3 region has 14 residues. The V and J ends lost 5 bases and 5 bases, in that order; junction bases with no gene match: 7. Germline CDR1 and CDR2: KGHSH and LQKENI. The CDR3 reads CASSSREGWETQYF. The CDR3 DNA reads TGTGCCAGCTCAAGCCGGGAGGGCTGGGAGACCCAGTACTTC.

The CDR3 protein is CASSTGQREAFF. As DNA, the CDR3 is TGTGCCAGCAGTACCGGACAGCGAGAAGCTTTCTTT. The chain carries TRBV28 and TRBJ1-1; D is perhaps TRBD1 (6 bases). Germline V lookup: CDR1 MDHEN, CDR2 SYDVKM. The CDR3 consists of 12 residues. V was cut by 5 bases and J by 8 bases, with 12 bases left in between.

The chain has TRBV9 and TRBJ2-1; 12 nucleotides align to TRBD1. With 5 bases clipped from V and 8 bases from J, the junction kept 8 bases outside the gene matches. The CDR3 runs 15 residues. In germline, CDR1 is SGDLS, CDR2 YYNGEE. CDR3 nucleotide sequence: TGTGCCAGCAGTCAAGCCGGGACAGGGGGCGATGAGCAGTTCTTC. It translates to CASSQAGTGGDEQFF.

This clone was observed a handful of times. V usage is TRBV11-3 and J usage is TRBJ2-1, with 7 bases aligning to TRBD2. The CDR3 has 16 amino acids. The germline V gene encodes CDR1 SGHNT and CDR2 YENEEA. With V trimmed by 0 bases and J by 2 bases, 4 bases remained unmatched. The CDR3 protein is CASSLDSSGAYNEQFF. The CDR3 nucleotides read TGTGCCAGCAGCTTAGATTCCAGCGGGGCCTACAATGAGCAGTTCTTC.

J is TRBJ1-1 and V is TRBV27, with D unclear. CDR3 length: 15 residues. Germline CDR1 and CDR2: MNHEY and SMNVEV (reference sequence). Deletions cut 5 bases from V and 7 bases from J, with 20 bases between. Here the CDR3 DNA reads TGTGCCAGCAGTACACGTGCAAGAGAACAGAATGAAGCTTTCTTT. Its translation is CASSTRAREQNEAFF.

J is TRBJ2-2 and V is TRBV7-2; 13 bases are a match to TRBD2. J lost 6 bases, V lost 5 bases, and 6 bases had no gene match. Germline lookup yields CDR1 SGHTA and CDR2 FQGNSA. The CDR3 has 16 residues. As DNA, the CDR3 is TGTGCCAGCAGCCTAAGGACTAGCGGGAGCCCCGGGGAGCTGTTTTTT. Its protein product is CASSLRTSGSPGELFF.

The gene calls are TRBV6-4 and TRBJ2-2; 10 positions agree with TRBD2. The ends lost 5 bases at V and 7 bases at J; junction bases unmatched: 7. This CDR3 contains 15 residues. Germline assignment: CDR1 MRHNA and CDR2 SNTAGT. As DNA, the CDR3 is TGTGCCAGCAGTCCGGGACTAGCGATTAGCGGGGAGCTGTTTTTT. This gives the protein CASSPGLAISGELFF.